This TCR beta chain comes out of a study of shared clonotypes between healthy human individuals. CDR3 size: 15 residues. V gave up 0 bases and J gave up 4 bases, with 12 bases separating them. Germline CDR1 and CDR2: LGHNA and YNFKEQ. Profiled with immunoSEQ multiplex PCR; TCRdb holds only in-frame clones, not every one. The sample consists of over 950,000 clones, approximately 75% of them appearing once. Division of CD4+ cells produced a CD45RA+ naive subset and a CD45RA-negative memory subset. This clone was seen once. This sequence originates from a man younger than 35 in good health. Some clones in this sample may be carry-over from other donors' samples. This chain joins TRBV4-2 and TRBJ1-2; no firm D call. Sequences were obtained from memory CD4+ T cells from PBMCs. Specified subset: CD45RA-negative fraction. The CDR3 DNA is TGTGCCAGCAGCCAAGACCCCGGACGCGGCTATGGCTACACCTTC. Translating it yields CASSQDPGRGYGYTF.